Sequencing of this T cell receptor (beta chain) was carried out in a study of CD8 T cells in ankylosing spondylitis. TCRdb reprocessed the 5' RACE reads via MiXCR and lists one record per CDR3 protein. The sample consists of about 340,000 distinct CDR3 sequences, about 15% of them appearing once. This clonotype was detected once. Looked up from germline, CDR1 is MGHRA and CDR2 is YSYEKL. This CDR3 has 19 residues. Trimming cost V 1 base and J 8 bases, with 27 bases left between them. Material for sequencing was blood, either unsorted or a sorted T cell fraction (not recorded which). The chain links TRBV4-1 to TRBJ2-1, with D perhaps matching TRBD1 (6 bases). The sequence was collected from a male donor with ankylosing spondylitis or in good health (not recorded which). The CDR3 sequence is CASSQVSVRRGPAPDEQFF. CDR3 coding DNA: TGCGCCAGCAGCCAAGTTAGTGTGCGCAGGGGACCTGCTCCAGATGAGCAGTTCTTC.